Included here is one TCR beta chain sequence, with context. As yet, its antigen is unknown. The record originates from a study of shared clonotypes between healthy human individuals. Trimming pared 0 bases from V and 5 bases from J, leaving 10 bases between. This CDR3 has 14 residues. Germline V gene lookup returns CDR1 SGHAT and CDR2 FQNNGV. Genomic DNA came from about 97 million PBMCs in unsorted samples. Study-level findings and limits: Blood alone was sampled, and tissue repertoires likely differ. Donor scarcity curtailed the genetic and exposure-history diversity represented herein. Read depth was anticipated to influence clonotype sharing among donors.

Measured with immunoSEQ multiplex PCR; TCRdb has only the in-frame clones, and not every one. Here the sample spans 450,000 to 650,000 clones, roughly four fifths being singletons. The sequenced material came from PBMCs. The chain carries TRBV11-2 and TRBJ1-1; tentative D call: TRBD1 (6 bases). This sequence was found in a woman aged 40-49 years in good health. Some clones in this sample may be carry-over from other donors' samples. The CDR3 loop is CASSLEGGRTEAFF. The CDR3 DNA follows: TGTGCCAGCAGCTTAGAAGGGGGGCGTACTGAAGCTTTCTTT.